This T cell receptor beta chain comes out of a study of cytomegalovirus exposure and HLA in healthy donors. Study-level information: A later analysis reported the same platform for the 90 to 150 validation repertoires and the roughly 700 first-cohort repertoires.

Clones were read by immunoSEQ multiplex PCR, and TCRdb kept only the in-frame ones, dropping some. The sample holds 150,000 to 200,000 clones; more than 70% are singletons and the top ten take over 1.3%. V was clipped by 2 bases and J by 4 bases, with 14 bases between them. CDR1 and CDR2 from the germline V gene are SGHAT and FQNNGV. CDR3 length: 15 amino acids. Source material: PBMCs. This receptor was taken from a woman aged 18-29 years in good health and CMV-seronegative. The chain is built from TRBV11-2 and TRBJ2-5, with D tentatively TRBD1 (6 bases). As DNA, the CDR3 is TGTGCCAGCAGCTTAATGGGGGCCTCAAGAGAGACCCAGTACTTC. Its translation is CASSLMGASRETQYF.